This T cell receptor beta chain is from a study of blood T cell repertoires in COVID-19. Study background: The United States, Italy and Spain were the sources of the acute and convalescent COVID-19 samples. Sources were T cells, B-cell-depleted T cells, or PBMCs; the material itself was cDNA or gDNA.

In Seattle, patients joined the study during active infection and were tracked longitudinally. Per the original data handling: Estimates of nucleated cell counts were drawn from the amplification of reference gene primers. Clones were read by immunoSEQ multiplex PCR, and TCRdb kept only the in-frame ones, dropping some. From that table come the V and J calls and clone size; the DNA was used to work out D and trimming. The sample has 60,000 to 70,000 clones; 70% to 90% are singletons. The V end lost 1 base, the J end lost 0 bases, and 10 bases lay between the germline ends. The CDR3 is made up of 16 amino acids. CDR1 KGHSH and CDR2 LQKENI come from the germline V gene.

What was sequenced was peripheral blood. The clonotype comes from a man between 40 and 49 years old with COVID-19, enrolled during active disease. This rearrangement joins TRBV18 to TRBJ1-5; the D gene is possibly TRBD1 (6 bases). In DNA, the CDR3 is TGTGCCAGCTCACCACGGGACACCCTTAGCAATCAGCCCCAGCATTTT. Translated: CASSPRDTLSNQPQHF.